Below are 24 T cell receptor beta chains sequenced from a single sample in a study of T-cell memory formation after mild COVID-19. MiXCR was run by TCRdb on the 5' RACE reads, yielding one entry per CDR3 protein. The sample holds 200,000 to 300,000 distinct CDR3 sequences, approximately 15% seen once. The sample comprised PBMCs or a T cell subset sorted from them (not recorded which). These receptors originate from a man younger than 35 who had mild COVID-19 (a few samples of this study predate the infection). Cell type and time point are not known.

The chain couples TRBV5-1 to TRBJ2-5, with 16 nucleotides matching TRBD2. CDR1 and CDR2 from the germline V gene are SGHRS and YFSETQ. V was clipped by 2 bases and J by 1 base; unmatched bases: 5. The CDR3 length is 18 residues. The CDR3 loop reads CASSFGTSGRGRQETQYF. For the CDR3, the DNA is TGCGCCAGCAGCTTTGGGACTAGCGGGAGGGGTCGCCAAGAGACCCAGTACTTC.

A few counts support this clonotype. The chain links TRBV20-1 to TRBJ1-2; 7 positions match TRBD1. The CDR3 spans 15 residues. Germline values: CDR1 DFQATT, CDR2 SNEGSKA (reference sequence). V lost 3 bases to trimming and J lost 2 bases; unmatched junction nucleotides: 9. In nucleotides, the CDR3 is TGCAGTGCTAGTACGTCGACAGGGTGGAACTATGGCTACACCTTC. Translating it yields CSASTSTGWNYGYTF.

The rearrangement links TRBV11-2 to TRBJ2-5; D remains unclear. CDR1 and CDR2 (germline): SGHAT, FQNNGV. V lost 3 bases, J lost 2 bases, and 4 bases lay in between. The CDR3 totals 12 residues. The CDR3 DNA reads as TGTGCCAGCAGCTTTGAACAAGAGACCCAGTACTTC. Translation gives CASSFEQETQYF.

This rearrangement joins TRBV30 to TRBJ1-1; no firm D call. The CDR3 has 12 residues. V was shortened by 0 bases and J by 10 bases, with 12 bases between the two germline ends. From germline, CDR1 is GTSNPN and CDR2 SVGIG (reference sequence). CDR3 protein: CAWSVLGSIAFF. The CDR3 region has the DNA TGTGCCTGGAGTGTTTTGGGGAGTATAGCTTTCTTT. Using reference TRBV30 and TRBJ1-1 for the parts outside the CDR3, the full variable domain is SQTIHQWPATLVQPVGSPLSLECTVEGTSNPNLYWYRQAAGRGLQLLFYSVGIGQISSEVPQNLSASRPQDRQFILSSKKLLLSDSGFYLCAWSVLGSIAFFGQGTRLTVV.

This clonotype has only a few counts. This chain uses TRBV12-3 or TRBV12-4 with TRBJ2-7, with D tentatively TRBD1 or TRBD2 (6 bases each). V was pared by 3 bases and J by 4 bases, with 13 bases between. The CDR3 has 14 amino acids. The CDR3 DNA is TGTGCCAGCAGTTTTGGAAGGGGGGAATACGAGCAGTACTTC. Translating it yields CASSFGRGEYEQYF.

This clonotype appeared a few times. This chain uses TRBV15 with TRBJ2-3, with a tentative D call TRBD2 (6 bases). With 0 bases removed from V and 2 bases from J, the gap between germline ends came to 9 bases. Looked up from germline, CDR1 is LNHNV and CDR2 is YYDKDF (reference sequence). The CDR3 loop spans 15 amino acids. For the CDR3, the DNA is TGTGCCACCAGCAGAGAGGAGGGAAACACAGATACGCAGTATTTT. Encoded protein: CATSREEGNTDTQYF.

CDR3 DNA: TGTGCCAGCAGCGTAGACAGGGCGGGGGACAATGAGCAGTTCTTC. It specifies CASSVDRAGDNEQFF. The chain uses TRBV9 and TRBJ2-1; perhaps TRBD2 as D (7 bases). CDR3 length: 15 residues. With 0 bases removed from V and 5 bases from J, the gap between germline ends came to 12 bases. The germline gives CDR1 SGDLS, CDR2 YYNGEE.

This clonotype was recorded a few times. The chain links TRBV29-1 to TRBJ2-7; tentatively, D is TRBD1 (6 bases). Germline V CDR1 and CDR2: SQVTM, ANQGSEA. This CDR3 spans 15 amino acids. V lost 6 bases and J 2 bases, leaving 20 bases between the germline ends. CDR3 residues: CSVDGEVGQTYEQYF. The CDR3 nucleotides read TGCAGCGTGGATGGAGAGGTGGGACAAACCTACGAGCAGTACTTC.

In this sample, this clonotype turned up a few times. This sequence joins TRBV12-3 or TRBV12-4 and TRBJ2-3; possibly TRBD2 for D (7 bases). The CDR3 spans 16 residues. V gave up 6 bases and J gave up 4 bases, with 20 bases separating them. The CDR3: CASRRGLVRGSDTQYF. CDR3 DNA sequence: TGTGCCAGCAGAAGAGGACTAGTAAGGGGGTCAGATACGCAGTATTTT.

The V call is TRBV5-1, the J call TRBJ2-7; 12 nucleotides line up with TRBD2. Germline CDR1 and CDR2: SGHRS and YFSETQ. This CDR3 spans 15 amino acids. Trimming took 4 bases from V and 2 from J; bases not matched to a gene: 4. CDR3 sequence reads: CASSELAGGTYEQYF. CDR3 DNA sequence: TGCGCCAGCAGCGAACTAGCGGGGGGAACCTACGAGCAGTACTTC.

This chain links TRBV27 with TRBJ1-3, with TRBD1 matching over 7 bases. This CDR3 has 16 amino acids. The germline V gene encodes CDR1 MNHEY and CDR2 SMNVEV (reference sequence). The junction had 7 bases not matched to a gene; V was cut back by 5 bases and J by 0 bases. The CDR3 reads CASSERQGFSGNTIYF. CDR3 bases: TGTGCCAGCAGTGAACGACAGGGATTCTCTGGAAACACCATATATTTT.

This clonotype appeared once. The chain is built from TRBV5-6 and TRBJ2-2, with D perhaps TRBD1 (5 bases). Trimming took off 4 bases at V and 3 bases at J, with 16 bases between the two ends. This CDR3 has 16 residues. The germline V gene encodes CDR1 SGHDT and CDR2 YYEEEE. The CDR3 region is CASSPLGAVDTGELFF. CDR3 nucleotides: TGTGCCAGCAGCCCTCTAGGGGCGGTTGACACCGGGGAGCTGTTTTTT.

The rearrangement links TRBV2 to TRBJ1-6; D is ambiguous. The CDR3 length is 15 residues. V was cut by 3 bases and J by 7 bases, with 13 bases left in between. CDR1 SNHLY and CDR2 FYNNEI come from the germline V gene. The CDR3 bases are TGTGCCAGCAGTGAGACGGTGTGGCAGAATTCACCCCTCCACTTT. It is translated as CASSETVWQNSPLHF.

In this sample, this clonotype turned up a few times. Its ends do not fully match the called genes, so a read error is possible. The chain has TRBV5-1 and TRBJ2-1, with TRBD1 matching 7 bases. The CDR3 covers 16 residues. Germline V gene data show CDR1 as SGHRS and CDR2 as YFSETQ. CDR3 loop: CTSSLVEGAGYNEQFF. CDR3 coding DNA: TGCACCAGCAGCTTGGTCGAGGGGGCGGGTTACAATGAGCAGTTCTTC.

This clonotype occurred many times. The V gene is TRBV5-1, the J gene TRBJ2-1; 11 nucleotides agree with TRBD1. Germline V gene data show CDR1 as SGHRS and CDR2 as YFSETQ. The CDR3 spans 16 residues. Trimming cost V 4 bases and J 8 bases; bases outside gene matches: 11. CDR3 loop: CASSVGWTGGHHEQFF. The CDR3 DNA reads TGCGCCAGCAGCGTGGGGTGGACAGGGGGCCATCATGAGCAGTTCTTC.

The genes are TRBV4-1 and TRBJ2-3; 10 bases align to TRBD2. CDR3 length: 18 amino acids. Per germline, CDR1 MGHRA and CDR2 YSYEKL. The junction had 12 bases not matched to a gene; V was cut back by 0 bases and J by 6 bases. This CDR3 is CASSQDPSGGAVPDTQYF. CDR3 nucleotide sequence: TGCGCCAGCAGCCAAGATCCAAGCGGGGGGGCCGTCCCCGATACGCAGTATTTT.

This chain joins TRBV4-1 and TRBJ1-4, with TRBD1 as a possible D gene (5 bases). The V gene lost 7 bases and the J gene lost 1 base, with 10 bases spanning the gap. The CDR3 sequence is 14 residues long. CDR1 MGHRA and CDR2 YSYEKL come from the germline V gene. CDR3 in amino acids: CASMRGETNEKLFF. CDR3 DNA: TGCGCCAGCATGAGAGGGGAAACTAATGAAAAACTGTTTTTT.

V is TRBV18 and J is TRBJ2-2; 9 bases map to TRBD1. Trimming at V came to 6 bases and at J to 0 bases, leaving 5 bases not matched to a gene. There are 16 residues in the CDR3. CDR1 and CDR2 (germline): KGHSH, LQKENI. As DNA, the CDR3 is TGTGCCAGCTCTGGACAGGGGATCGCGAACACCGGGGAGCTGTTTTTT. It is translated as CASSGQGIANTGELFF.

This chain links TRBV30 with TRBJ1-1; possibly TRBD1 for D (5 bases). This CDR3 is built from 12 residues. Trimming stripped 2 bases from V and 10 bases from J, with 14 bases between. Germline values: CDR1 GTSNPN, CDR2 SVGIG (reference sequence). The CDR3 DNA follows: TGTGCCTGGAGTAAGTGGGGCGGGAGAGCTTTCTTT. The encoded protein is CAWSKWGGRAFF.

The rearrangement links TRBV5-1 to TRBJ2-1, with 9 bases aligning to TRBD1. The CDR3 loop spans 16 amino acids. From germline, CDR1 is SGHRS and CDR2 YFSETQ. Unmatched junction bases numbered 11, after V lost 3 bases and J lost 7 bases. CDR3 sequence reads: CASSSHRDRALNEQFF. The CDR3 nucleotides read TGCGCCAGCAGCTCACACCGGGACAGGGCTTTAAATGAGCAGTTCTTC.

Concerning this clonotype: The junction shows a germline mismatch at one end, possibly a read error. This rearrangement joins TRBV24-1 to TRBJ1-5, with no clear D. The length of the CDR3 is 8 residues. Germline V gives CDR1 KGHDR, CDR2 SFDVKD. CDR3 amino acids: CAARLGYF. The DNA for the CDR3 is TGTGCCGCCCGATTAGGGTATTTT.

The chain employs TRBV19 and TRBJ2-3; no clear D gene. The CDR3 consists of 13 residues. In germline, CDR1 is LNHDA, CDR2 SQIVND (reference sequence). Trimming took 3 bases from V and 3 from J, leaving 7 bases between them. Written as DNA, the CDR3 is TGTGCCAGTAGTATGGCCTTGACAGATACGCAGTATTTT. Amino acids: CASSMALTDTQYF.

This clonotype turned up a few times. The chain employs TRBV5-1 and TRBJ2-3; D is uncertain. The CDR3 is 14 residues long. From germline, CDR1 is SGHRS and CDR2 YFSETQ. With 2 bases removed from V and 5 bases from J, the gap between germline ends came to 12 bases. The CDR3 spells CASSLIPPGDTQYF. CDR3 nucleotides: TGCGCCAGCAGCTTAATCCCCCCGGGAGATACGCAGTATTTT.

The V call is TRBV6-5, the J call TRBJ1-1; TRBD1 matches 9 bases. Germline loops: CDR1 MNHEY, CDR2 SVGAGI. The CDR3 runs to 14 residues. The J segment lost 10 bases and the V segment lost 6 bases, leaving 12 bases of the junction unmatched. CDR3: CASSPPGQGIRAFF. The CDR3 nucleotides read TGTGCCAGCAGCCCACCTGGACAGGGGATCCGAGCTTTCTTT.